The 23 T cell receptor beta chains presented below share a single source sample, sequenced in a study of vaccination effects on CD4 cells after COVID-19. These receptors are not linked to any known antigen. The protocol was immunoSEQ multiplex PCR, while the TCRdb copy is restricted to in-frame clones and leaves out a portion. The data show around 33,000 clones, 55% to 70% seen once. Viral peptide pools were used in the ViraFEST assay to expand antigen-specific CD4+ T cells, and sequencing came afterward. Having been cultured for around nine days, the cells underwent CD4+ T cell isolation. All study participants received two doses of BNT162b2 or mRNA-1273 vaccine. Material: CD4+ T cells from PBMCs cultured with SARS-CoV-2 spike peptides, obtained after COVID-19 vaccination. The receptors here all came from a human donor who received a COVID-19 vaccine.

The chain carries TRBV23-1 and TRBJ2-1; 8 positions agree with TRBD1. TRBV23-1 is an ORF for which the function is uncertain. This CDR3 is built from 15 residues. V was pared by 2 bases and J by 5 bases, with 5 bases of the junction left unmatched. The CDR3 protein is CASSQKGQADNEQFF. In nucleotides, the CDR3 is TGCGCCAGCAGTCAAAAGGGACAGGCCGACAATGAGCAGTTCTTC.

A few counts support this clone. In DNA, the CDR3 is TGTGCCAGCAGCCTCTCGCGAGAGCAGCCCCAGCATTTT. Translating it yields CASSLSREQPQHF. V usage is TRBV3-1 (or the pseudogene TRBV3-2) and J usage is TRBJ1-5; D gene unclear. Trimming stripped 4 bases from V and 7 bases from J, with 11 bases between. CDR1 and CDR2 (germline): LGHDT, YNNKEL (reference sequence). The CDR3 contains 13 residues.

The gene calls are TRBV27 and TRBJ1-6; 7 bases align to TRBD1. The CDR3 is 15 residues long. The J segment lost 9 bases and the V segment lost 4 bases, leaving 9 bases of the junction unmatched. CDR1 is MNHEY and CDR2 is SMNVEV in the germline V gene (reference sequence). The DNA of the CDR3 is TGTGCCAGCAGTTCCGTACAGGGGCCGGGTTCACCCCTCCACTTT. Protein product: CASSSVQGPGSPLHF.

This chain uses TRBV27 with TRBJ2-3; D is undetermined. The V gene lost 1 base and the J gene lost 0 bases, with 11 bases spanning the gap. The CDR3 sequence is 16 residues long. Germline CDR1 MNHEY, CDR2 SMNVEV (reference sequence). The chain's CDR3 is CASSLYAGESTDTQYF. As DNA, the CDR3 is TGTGCCAGCAGTTTATATGCCGGAGAAAGCACAGATACGCAGTATTTT.

The CDR3 protein is CASSPGGNQPQHF. The CDR3 nucleotides are TGTGCCAGCAGTCCCGGAGGCAATCAGCCCCAGCATTTT. This rearrangement joins TRBV6-5 to TRBJ1-5; D is unclear. The V gene lost 5 bases and the J gene lost 2 bases, with 7 bases spanning the gap. The CDR3 has 13 amino acids. Germline loops: CDR1 MNHEY, CDR2 SVGAGI.

This rearrangement joins TRBV5-1 to TRBJ1-1; D may be TRBD1 (5 bases). V was shortened by 4 bases and J by 0 bases, with 16 bases between the two germline ends. Germline CDR1 reads SGHRS; CDR2 reads YFSETQ. The CDR3 is 16 residues long. The CDR3 is CASSPTTGTVNTEAFF. CDR3 in DNA: TGCGCCAGCAGCCCTACCACGGGGACGGTGAACACTGAAGCTTTCTTT.

DNA for the CDR3: TGTGCCAGCCCCCTCAAAACGGGGGTCTCCTACAATGAGCAGTTCTTC. Residues: CASPLKTGVSYNEQFF. V is TRBV2 and J is TRBJ2-1, with D possibly being TRBD2 (6 bases). The length of the CDR3 is 16 residues. Germline CDR1 and CDR2: SNHLY and FYNNEI. Trimming cost V 8 bases and J 0 bases, with 17 bases left between them.

J is TRBJ2-5 and V is TRBV5-1, with TRBD2 identical over 12 bases. After removal of 3 bases from V and 2 bases from J, the junction contained 5 bases not matched to a gene. CDR3 length: 16 amino acids. The germline CDR1 and CDR2 sequences are SGHRS and YFSETQ. CDR3 amino acids: CASSSGLAGLQETQYF. CDR3 DNA sequence: TGCGCCAGCAGCTCAGGACTAGCGGGGTTACAAGAGACCCAGTACTTC.

The chain has TRBV19 and TRBJ2-2; TRBD1 aligns across 7 bases. V shed 8 bases and J 0 bases; nucleotides not matched to a gene: 6. In germline, CDR1 is LNHDA, CDR2 SQIVND (reference sequence). The CDR3 contains 15 residues. CDR3 sequence: CASVRDSTNTGELFF. Here the CDR3 DNA reads TGTGCCAGTGTCAGGGACAGCACGAACACCGGGGAGCTGTTTTTT.

The V gene is TRBV2, the J gene TRBJ1-3, with D uncertain. Germline assignment: CDR1 SNHLY and CDR2 FYNNEI. V lost 3 bases to trimming and J lost 0 bases, with 9 bases between them. The CDR3 is 15 residues long. CDR3 bases: TGTGCCAGCAGTGAGCAGAAGCTCTCTGGAAACACCATATATTTT. The encoded protein is CASSEQKLSGNTIYF.

The chain recombines TRBV21-1 with TRBJ1-2. TRBV21-1 constitutes a pseudogene. This CDR3 is built from 10 residues. The CDR3 DNA reads TGTGCCAGCACCCCCTATGGCTACACCTTC. Protein product: CASTPYGYTF.

The J gene is TRBJ1-5, the V gene TRBV5-1, with no clear D. CDR3 length equals 13 residues. CDR1 and CDR2 (germline): SGHRS, YFSETQ. The V end was cut by 4 bases, the J end by 3 bases, with 8 bases between. The chain's CDR3 is CASSPSINQPQHF. The CDR3 bases are TGCGCCAGCAGCCCTTCAATCAATCAGCCCCAGCATTTT.

The V call is TRBV9, the J call TRBJ2-1; TRBD2 agrees at 13 bases. V gave up 6 bases and J gave up 2 bases; unmatched junction bases: 5. The CDR3 covers 16 residues. The V gene's germline CDR1 is SGDLS and CDR2 YYNGEE. The CDR3 region has the DNA TGTGCCAGCACCAGGACTAGCGGGAGAGCCTACAATGAGCAGTTCTTC. This encodes CASTRTSGRAYNEQFF.

This clone was observed a handful of times. CDR3 region: CASRTNNGYYGYTF. The CDR3, as DNA: TGTGCCAGCAGGACCAATAATGGGTACTATGGCTACACCTTC. The chain employs TRBV5-4 and TRBJ1-2; D uncertain. The CDR3 sequence is 14 residues long. The germline V gene encodes CDR1 SGHNT and CDR2 YYREEE (reference sequence). The ends were cut back, 5 bases at V and 3 bases at J, with 14 bases in the middle.

The rearrangement uses TRBV6-5 and TRBJ2-7; D is ambiguous. The CDR3 runs 15 residues. Trimming took 7 bases from V and 0 from J, leaving 16 bases between them. The germline V gene has CDR1 MNHEY and CDR2 SVGAGI. DNA of the CDR3: TGTGCCAGCAATTCAATTCGGGCCAGCTCCTACGAGCAGTACTTC. Protein: CASNSIRASSYEQYF.

This rearrangement joins TRBV7-9 to TRBJ2-7; D perhaps matches TRBD2 (5 bases). The CDR3 covers 14 residues. Germline CDR1 and CDR2: SEHNR and FQNEAQ (reference sequence). The V end lost 4 bases, the J end lost 7 bases, and 17 bases lay between the germline ends. The chain's CDR3 is CASSSSTPRGEQYF. As DNA, the CDR3 is TGTGCCAGCAGCTCATCGACCCCACGAGGGGAGCAGTACTTC.

The sample holds a few counts of this clone. This chain links TRBV4-1 with TRBJ2-1, with D possibly being TRBD1 (5 bases). Trimming shortened V by 1 base and J by 4 bases, and 14 bases separated the two germline ends. This CDR3 has 16 amino acids. Germline CDR1 is MGHRA and CDR2 is YSYEKL. The CDR3 loop is CASSQVDMGLYNEQFF. The CDR3 DNA is TGCGCCAGCAGCCAAGTTGACATGGGGCTTTACAATGAGCAGTTCTTC.

The chain recombines TRBV5-4 with TRBJ2-5, with TRBD2 as a possible D gene (5 bases). CDR3 length equals 14 residues. Germline V gene data show CDR1 as SGHNT and CDR2 as YYREEE (reference sequence). Trimming removed 4 bases at V and 3 bases at J, with 13 bases between. CDR3 loop: CASSPIISEETQYF. The CDR3 region has the DNA TGTGCCAGCAGCCCAATAATTAGCGAAGAGACCCAGTACTTC.

The V gene is TRBV24-1, the J gene TRBJ2-7; no clear D gene. Looked up from germline, CDR1 is KGHDR and CDR2 is SFDVKD. Trimming took 3 bases from V and 9 from J, leaving 17 bases between them. The CDR3 loop spans 14 amino acids. Written as DNA, the CDR3 is TGTGCCACCAGTGATCCCAATACAGAAGGTGGGCAGTACTTC. It specifies CATSDPNTEGGQYF.

This clone was seen only a few times. This chain joins TRBV5-1 and TRBJ1-1, with unresolved D. Germline-derived CDR1 and CDR2 are SGHRS and YFSETQ. The CDR3 spans 13 residues. Between the trimmed V and J ends, which lost 3 bases and 6 bases, there was a span of 12 bases. This CDR3 reads CASSSEIKSEAFF. CDR3 coding DNA: TGCGCCAGCAGCTCGGAGATTAAATCTGAAGCTTTCTTT. Based on the CDR3 plus reference TRBV5-1 and TRBJ1-1, the full variable domain is KAGVTQTPRYLIKTRGQQVTLSCSPISGHRSVSWYQQTPGQGLQFLFEYFSETQRNKGNFPGRFSGRQFSNSRSEMNVSTLELGDSALYLCASSSEIKSEAFFGQGTRLTVV.

The rearrangement links TRBV27 to TRBJ1-1; no definite D call. The germline V gene encodes CDR1 MNHEY and CDR2 SMNVEV (reference sequence). The germline V and J ends were trimmed by 4 bases and 1 base, with 10 bases remaining between them. The CDR3 length is 14 residues. CDR3 residues: CASSWIGGNTEAFF. CDR3 coding DNA: TGTGCCAGCAGTTGGATAGGAGGGAACACTGAAGCTTTCTTT.

The chain carries TRBV27 and TRBJ1-3; D gene unclear. V was pared by 5 bases and J by 0 bases, with 14 bases between. CDR1 is MNHEY and CDR2 is SMNVEV in the germline V gene (reference sequence). This CDR3 contains 16 residues. The DNA for the CDR3 is TGTGCCAGCAGTCCCGGTGTAGGCTACTCTGGAAACACCATATATTTT. This sequence encodes CASSPGVGYSGNTIYF.

The rearrangement links TRBV27 to TRBJ2-1; D perhaps matches TRBD1 (6 bases). Per germline, CDR1 MNHEY and CDR2 SMNVEV (reference sequence). V was shortened by 4 bases and J by 10 bases, with 20 bases between the two germline ends. CDR3 length: 15 residues. CDR3 sequence: CASSSPHRQGGEQFF. CDR3 bases: TGTGCCAGCAGTTCACCACATCGCCAAGGGGGAGAGCAGTTCTTC.